Shown below are 10 T cell receptor beta chains from a single sample sequenced in a study of T-cell reconstitution after alpha-beta-depleted transplantation in children. Using unique molecular identifiers, the investigators prepared the TCRbeta library. TCRdb called the PCR reads again in MiXCR, with one record for every CDR3 protein. The sample has roughly 490,000 distinct CDR3 sequences, about an eighth seen once. The sequenced sample was PBMCs, mostly from graft donor cells, obtained 180 days after TCRalphabeta/CD19-depleted stem cell transplant. The source of these receptors is a female patient younger than 10 who had a stem cell transplant for aplastic anemia, so the T cells may come from the graft donor.

The rearrangement links TRBV5-5 to TRBJ1-3, with D hard to call. Trimming removed 1 base at V and 0 bases at J, with 11 bases between. CDR1 is SGHKS and CDR2 is YYEKEE in the germline V gene (reference sequence). This CDR3 region has 16 residues. CDR3 DNA: TGTGCCAGCAGCTTGCGTAGTCCCGGCTCTGGAAACACCATATATTTT. This gives the protein CASSLRSPGSGNTIYF.

The chain couples TRBV6-5 to TRBJ2-5; the D gene could be TRBD1 or TRBD2 (5 bases each). V lost 2 bases and J 7 bases, leaving 5 bases between the germline ends. The germline gives CDR1 MNHEY, CDR2 SVGAGI. The CDR3 has 11 residues. This chain's CDR3 is CASSYGGTQYF. The CDR3 region has the DNA TGTGCCAGCAGTTACGGGGGGACCCAGTACTTC.

The chain combines TRBV20-1 with TRBJ2-3, with 8 bases matching TRBD2. CDR3 size: 16 residues. Losses at the gene ends were 0 bases for V and 1 base for J; bases not matched to a gene: 6. Germline assignment: CDR1 DFQATT and CDR2 SNEGSKA (reference sequence). The CDR3 sequence is CSARDRAGGRTDTQYF. In nucleotides, the CDR3 is TGCAGTGCTAGAGATCGGGCGGGAGGACGCACAGATACGCAGTATTTT.

This clonotype was detected a few times. The V and J genes are TRBV7-8 and TRBJ2-7; a possible D gene is TRBD2 (5 bases). This CDR3 is built from 15 residues. The V end lost 1 base, the J end lost 2 bases, and 12 bases lay between the germline ends. CDR1 is SGHVS and CDR2 is FQNEAQ in the germline V gene. The CDR3 bases are TGTGCCAGCAGCTTAGGAGGGAGTTCCCCCTACGAGCAGTACTTC. It yields the protein CASSLGGSSPYEQYF.

This clonotype showed up just once. The junction shows a germline mismatch at one end, possibly a read error. The V gene is TRBV9, the J gene TRBJ2-1, with 9 bases matching TRBD2. The length of the CDR3 is 18 residues. The germline V gene encodes CDR1 SGDLS and CDR2 YYNGEE. The CDR3 region is CANSVASLMREGLDEQFF. The CDR3 DNA is TGTGCCAACAGCGTAGCTTCGCTAATGCGGGAGGGCCTGGATGAGCAGTTCTTC.

About this clonotype itself: A much larger clone differs by one base, so this may be a read error. The V gene is TRBV5-1, the J gene TRBJ2-4; D is unresolved. The germline CDR1 and CDR2 sequences are SGHRS and YFSETQ. CDR3 length equals 15 residues. DNA of the CDR3: TGCGCCAGCAGCTTGGATGCTATCGTCAAAAACAGTCAGTACTTC. This sequence encodes CASSLDAIVKNSQYF.

This clonotype was seen more than once but under ten times. V usage is TRBV14 and J usage is TRBJ2-3; D call uncertain. The CDR3 covers 13 residues. Germline assignment: CDR1 SGHDN and CDR2 FVKESK. V was clipped by 1 base and J by 14 bases, with 16 bases between them. CDR3 DNA: TGTGCCAGCAGCCAAGGTTCCAGACAAGACTGGTATTTT. Translating it yields CASSQGSRQDWYF.

This clonotype came up a few times. CDR3 residues: CASSPLRSTWDTEAFF. In DNA form, the CDR3 reads TGTGCCAGCAGCCCCTTGAGAAGCACATGGGACACTGAAGCTTTCTTT. The J gene is TRBJ1-1, the V gene TRBV7-2, with D uncertain. The CDR3 extends over 16 amino acids. The germline V and J ends were trimmed by 5 bases and 3 bases, with 19 bases remaining between them. Germline CDR1 reads SGHTA; CDR2 reads FQGNSA.

The rearrangement joins TRBV10-2 to TRBJ2-1; TRBD2 matches 9 bases. Per germline, CDR1 WSHSY and CDR2 SAAADI. V was clipped by 4 bases and J by 6 bases; unmatched bases: 10. The CDR3 is 16 residues long. The CDR3 loop is CASSAAGTSLLNEQFF. The CDR3 bases are TGCGCCAGCAGTGCCGCCGGGACTAGCCTCCTCAATGAGCAGTTCTTC.

J is TRBJ1-4 and V is TRBV29-1; D may be TRBD1 (5 bases). V was clipped by 4 bases and J by 4 bases, with 7 bases between them. Germline values: CDR1 SQVTM, CDR2 ANQGSEA. The CDR3 contains 12 residues. The CDR3 here is CSVGQSNEKLFF. In DNA form, the CDR3 reads TGCAGCGTTGGACAGAGTAATGAAAAACTGTTTTTT. The full variable domain, rest sourced from reference TRBV29-1 and TRBJ1-4, is SAVISQKPSRDICQRGTSLTIQCQVDSQVTMMFWYRQQPGQSLTLIATANQGSEATYESGFVIDKFPISRPNLTFSTLTVSNMSPEDSSIYLCSVGQSNEKLFFGSGTQLSVL.